The source of this TCR beta chain is a study of T cells in Graves' hyperthyroidism and ophthalmopathy. Whole-study results and caveats: A 13 V-J model separated ophthalmopathy from stable hyperthyroidism. With a median lead of 6.5 months before onset, the model predicted ophthalmopathy.

Uncontrolled infection, other autoimmune disease, pregnancy and lactation each barred patients from inclusion. It was around 10 ml of fresh peripheral blood that supplied the PBMCs. Per the germline V gene, CDR1 is LGHNA and CDR2 is YNFKEQ. V lost 4 bases and J 2 bases, leaving 11 bases between the germline ends. The CDR3 is made up of 15 amino acids. RNA transcripts provided the source from which TCR beta CDR3 regions were amplified. A first-round RT-PCR of the TCR CDR3 used the HTBI primer set. TCRdb independently ran MiXCR on the multiplex PCR reads; one entry per CDR3 protein. The table lists a few hundred thousand distinct CDR3 sequences, approximately 13% of them singletons. This clonotype was counted ten times or more. The antigen remains undetermined.

This chain uses TRBV4-2 with TRBJ2-2; D might be TRBD2 (5 bases). The sequencing sample was made of blood. This clonotype was obtained from a woman aged 40-49 years with Graves' ophthalmopathy. This CDR3 is CASSPNPSNTGELFF. In nucleotides, the CDR3 is TGTGCCAGCAGCCCAAACCCTAGCAACACCGGGGAGCTGTTTTTT.